The 29 T cell receptor beta chains listed next were all sequenced from one sample in a study of blood T cell repertoires in COVID-19. Here immunoSEQ multiplex PCR was the method, and the copy in TCRdb shows in-frame clones only, minus some. The table includes 150,000 to 200,000 clones, 86% detected once. Input material: peripheral blood. The source of these receptors is a woman aged 60-70 years with COVID-19, enrolled during active disease.

CDR3 sequence (DNA): TGTGCCTGGATGGACAGGGATAGCTCCTACGAGCAGTACTTC. Translating gives CAWMDRDSSYEQYF. This chain joins TRBV30 and TRBJ2-7; 8 nucleotides match TRBD1. This CDR3 is built from 14 residues. J was trimmed by 0 bases and V by 4 bases; bases with no gene match: 5. CDR1 and CDR2 (germline): GTSNPN, SVGIG (reference sequence).

This clone was counted between two and nine times. The junction shows a germline mismatch at one end, possibly a read error. The chain employs TRBV9 and TRBJ1-3; TRBD1 is a possible D gene (6 bases). This CDR3 is 15 amino acids long. The germline CDR1 and CDR2 sequences are SGDLS and YYNGEE. The CDR3 loop is CASSAGHRSVNTIYF. The CDR3 DNA reads as TGTGCCAGCAGCGCGGGACACCGATCTGTAAACACCATATATTTT.

This sequence joins TRBV4-3 and TRBJ2-3; tentatively, D is TRBD2 (6 bases). The V end was cut by 0 bases, the J end by 4 bases, with 17 bases between. CDR1 and CDR2 from the germline V gene are LGHNA and YSLEER. The CDR3 covers 17 residues. The CDR3 sequence is CASSQEGVAEGSDTQYF. In DNA form, the CDR3 reads TGCGCCAGCAGCCAAGAAGGAGTAGCGGAAGGTTCAGATACGCAGTATTTT.

The genes are TRBV4-3 and TRBJ2-1, with 8 bases aligning to TRBD2. V trimming: 4 bases; J trimming: 0 bases; junction bases outside the gene matches: 5. The CDR3 is 16 amino acids. Germline assignment: CDR1 LGHNA and CDR2 YSLEER. This CDR3 is CASSRIGTSSYNEQFF. As DNA, the CDR3 is TGCGCCAGCAGCCGCATCGGGACTAGCTCCTACAATGAGCAGTTCTTC.

V and J are TRBV3-1 (or the pseudogene TRBV3-2) and TRBJ1-6; a weak D match, TRBD1 (6 bases). CDR3 size: 15 residues. Germline V lookup: CDR1 LGHDT, CDR2 YNNKEL (reference sequence). V was trimmed by 4 bases and J by 7 bases, leaving 14 bases between them. The DNA of the CDR3 is TGTGCCAGCAGCCTGACAGGCACCCAGAATTCACCCCTCCACTTT. Translated: CASSLTGTQNSPLHF.

The chain links TRBV6-4 to TRBJ1-3; the D gene is possibly TRBD1 (6 bases). The CDR3 sequence is 17 residues long. Trimming took off 4 bases at V and 2 bases at J, with 18 bases between the two ends. Germline assignment: CDR1 MRHNA and CDR2 SNTAGT. The CDR3 DNA sequence: TGTGCCAGCAGTGCCTTACCGGGGGGCATTGCTGGAAACACCATATATTTT. Translated, it gives CASSALPGGIAGNTIYF.

CDR3 amino acids: CASSLTAGNTIYF. CDR3 in DNA: TGTGCCAGCAGTTTGACAGCAGGAAACACCATATATTTT. The chain joins TRBV12-3 or TRBV12-4 to TRBJ1-3, with a possible D match to TRBD1 (5 bases). Trimming removed 3 bases at V and 4 bases at J, with 7 bases between. The CDR3 length is 13 residues.

The genes are TRBV5-1 and TRBJ2-1; TRBD2 matches 13 bases. The CDR3 loop spans 15 amino acids. V was clipped by 4 bases and J by 7 bases; unmatched bases: 5. Germline CDR1 and CDR2: SGHRS and YFSETQ. The CDR3 protein is CASSRTSGSRNEQFF. The DNA for the CDR3 is TGCGCCAGCAGCCGGACTAGCGGGAGTCGAAATGAGCAGTTCTTC. Complete variable domain (other parts from reference TRBV5-1 and TRBJ2-1): KAGVTQTPRYLIKTRGQQVTLSCSPISGHRSVSWYQQTPGQGLQFLFEYFSETQRNKGNFPGRFSGRQFSNSRSEMNVSTLELGDSALYLCASSRTSGSRNEQFFGPGTRLTVL.

This clone was detected once. The chain has TRBV9 and TRBJ1-3, with D perhaps TRBD1 (5 bases). V was pared by 1 base and J by 4 bases, with 24 bases between. Germline V gene data show CDR1 as SGDLS and CDR2 as YYNGEE. The CDR3 extends over 19 amino acids. This CDR3 is CASSVYGEIRDSGGNTIYF. CDR3 DNA: TGTGCCAGCAGCGTATATGGAGAGATTCGGGACTCAGGAGGAAACACCATATATTTT.

This rearrangement joins TRBV24-1 to TRBJ1-2; 9 bases fit TRBD1. Unmatched junction bases numbered 1, after V lost 4 bases and J lost 5 bases. This CDR3 has 13 amino acids. The germline CDR1 and CDR2 sequences are KGHDR and SFDVKD. This chain's CDR3 is CATSEGQGYGYTF. CDR3 nucleotides: TGTGCCACCAGTGAGGGACAGGGTTATGGCTACACCTTC.

This chain joins TRBV7-8 and TRBJ2-1, with a tentative D call TRBD2 (6 bases). Germline V gene sequence: CDR1 SGHVS, CDR2 FQNEAQ. This CDR3 comprises 16 residues. V was shortened by 3 bases and J by 0 bases, with 12 bases between the two germline ends. CDR3 coding DNA: TGTGCCAGCAGCTTGGAGCGGGTCCTCTCCTACAATGAGCAGTTCTTC. It codes for CASSLERVLSYNEQFF.

This clone was found a few times. V and J are TRBV7-6 and TRBJ2-7; D may be TRBD2 (7 bases). The CDR3 runs 17 residues. Trimming shortened V by 1 base and J by 4 bases, and 20 bases separated the two germline ends. Germline CDR1 SGHVS, CDR2 FNYEAQ. CDR3 protein: CASSLVGGGGVVYEQYF. The DNA of the CDR3 is TGTGCCAGCAGCTTAGTGGGGGGAGGGGGTGTCGTTTACGAGCAGTACTTC.

This sequence joins TRBV30 and TRBJ1-5, with D tentatively TRBD1 (5 bases). Germline V gene lookup returns CDR1 GTSNPN and CDR2 SVGIG (reference sequence). V shed 1 base and J shed 7 bases, with 11 bases lying between them. The CDR3 spans 13 residues. CDR3: CAWSGQGGQPQHF. In nucleotides, the CDR3 is TGTGCCTGGAGTGGGCAGGGCGGCCAGCCCCAGCATTTT. Full variable domain (remainder filled in from reference TRBV30 and TRBJ1-5): SQTIHQWPATLVQPVGSPLSLECTVEGTSNPNLYWYRQAAGRGLQLLFYSVGIGQISSEVPQNLSASRPQDRQFILSSKKLLLSDSGFYLCAWSGQGGQPQHFGDGTRLSIL.

There are a few counts of this clone. The chain links TRBV5-3 to TRBJ2-1; 9 bases are a match to TRBD2. TRBV5-3 is an open reading frame, and its role is uncertain. CDR3 length: 15 residues. With V trimmed by 8 bases and J by 1 base, 7 bases remained unmatched. DNA for the CDR3: TGTGCCAGCTCCGGGACTAGCTGGTCCTACAATGAGCAGTTCTTC. Translated: CASSGTSWSYNEQFF.

This chain joins TRBV18 and TRBJ2-3, with a tentative D call TRBD1 (5 bases). This CDR3 is 16 amino acids long. Deletions cut 1 base from V and 0 bases from J, with 11 bases between. CDR1 is KGHSH, CDR2 LQKENI, per germline. The CDR3 sequence is CASSPRGQGSTDTQYF. CDR3 sequence (DNA): TGTGCCAGCTCACCACGAGGCCAGGGCAGCACAGATACGCAGTATTTT.

The chain uses TRBV6-4 and TRBJ2-1; 12 nucleotides match TRBD2. The germline V gene encodes CDR1 MRHNA and CDR2 SNTAGT. V shed 0 bases and J 6 bases; nucleotides not matched to a gene: 0. This CDR3 spans 15 amino acids. The CDR3 DNA is TGTGCCAGCAGTGACTCGACTAGCGGGAGCAATGAGCAGTTCTTC. Translating gives CASSDSTSGSNEQFF.

The chain carries TRBV30 and TRBJ2-7; 9 nucleotides line up with TRBD2. J gave up 5 bases and V 2 bases, and 10 bases lay outside the gene matches. The CDR3 covers 15 residues. Per the germline V gene, CDR1 is GTSNPN and CDR2 is SVGIG (reference sequence). The CDR3 sequence: CAWSRISGSKDEQYF. Here the CDR3 DNA reads TGTGCCTGGAGTAGGATTAGCGGGAGCAAAGACGAGCAGTACTTC.

This chain uses TRBV11-2 with TRBJ2-7, with no clear D. The germline V gene has CDR1 SGHAT and CDR2 FQNNGV. The CDR3 contains 14 residues. V lost 0 bases to trimming and J lost 0 bases, with 6 bases between them. As DNA, the CDR3 is TGTGCCAGCAGCTTAGATTGGGCCTCCTACGAGCAGTACTTC. It yields the protein CASSLDWASYEQYF.

This clone has just a few counts. The genes are TRBV4-2 and TRBJ2-7; D might be TRBD2 (6 bases). Germline values: CDR1 LGHNA, CDR2 YNFKEQ. The ends were cut back, 1 base at V and 6 bases at J, with 10 bases in the middle. The CDR3 loop spans 13 amino acids. CDR3 sequence: CASSQVQGLEQYF. In DNA form, the CDR3 reads TGTGCCAGCAGCCAAGTTCAGGGACTCGAGCAGTACTTC.

The V call is TRBV6-1, the J call TRBJ1-2, with D perhaps TRBD1 (5 bases). Germline V gene lookup returns CDR1 MNHNS and CDR2 SASEGT. With 1 base removed from V and 8 bases from J, the gap between germline ends came to 8 bases. The CDR3 runs 12 residues. CDR3 in amino acids: CASSEVRGGYTF. DNA for the CDR3: TGTGCCAGCAGTGAAGTGCGGGGCGGCTACACCTTC.

This clone was seen only a few times. The J gene is TRBJ1-4, the V gene TRBV9; TRBD1 agrees at 7 bases. Germline lookup yields CDR1 SGDLS and CDR2 YYNGEE. Trimming at V came to 4 bases and at J to 2 bases, leaving 5 bases not matched to a gene. This CDR3 comprises 15 residues. CDR3 sequence (DNA): TGTGCCAGCAGCACTTCGGGACAGACTAATGAAAAACTGTTTTTT. Residues: CASSTSGQTNEKLFF. Based on the CDR3 plus reference TRBV9 and TRBJ1-4, the full variable domain is DSGVTQTPKHLITATGQRVTLRCSPRSGDLSVYWYQQSLDQGLQFLIQYYNGEERAKGNILERFSAQQFPDLHSELNLSSLELGDSALYFCASSTSGQTNEKLFFGSGTQLSVL.

This chain uses TRBV15 with TRBJ2-7, with 12 nucleotides matching TRBD1. The CDR3 has 18 residues. Germline V CDR1 and CDR2: LNHNV, YYDKDF (reference sequence). With V trimmed by 1 base and J by 3 bases, 10 bases remained unmatched. CDR3 DNA: TGTGCCACCAGCAGAGTCTCAGTCGGGACAGGGGGCGGCTACGAGCAGTACTTC. The encoded protein is CATSRVSVGTGGGYEQYF.

This clone has more than one count but fewer than ten. The chain carries TRBV27 and TRBJ2-7, with 8 bases lining up with TRBD1. In germline, CDR1 is MNHEY, CDR2 SMNVEV (reference sequence). This CDR3 has 15 residues. V dropped 6 bases and J dropped 0; count of bases not matched to a gene: 7. This CDR3 reads CASRVGQGISYEQYF. As DNA, the CDR3 is TGTGCCAGCAGGGTCGGACAGGGAATCTCCTACGAGCAGTACTTC.

The chain is built from TRBV13 and TRBJ2-1; 13 positions match TRBD2. Germline-derived CDR1 and CDR2 are PRHDT and FYEKMQ (reference sequence). The CDR3 runs 17 residues. Trimming cost V 4 bases and J 4 bases; bases outside gene matches: 7. CDR3 coding DNA: TGTGCCAGCAGCTGGGGGACTAGCGGGATAGTTTACAATGAGCAGTTCTTC. Its translation: CASSWGTSGIVYNEQFF.

V gene TRBV27 combines with J gene TRBJ2-7, with TRBD2 identical over 13 bases. The CDR3 extends over 15 amino acids. Per germline, CDR1 MNHEY and CDR2 SMNVEV (reference sequence). Germline trimming cut 4 bases from V and 6 bases from J; bases unmatched to any gene: 6. The CDR3 reads CASSSTSGRSREQYF. For the CDR3, the DNA is TGTGCCAGCAGTTCGACTAGCGGGAGGTCCCGCGAGCAGTACTTC.

The V and J genes are TRBV7-2 and TRBJ2-1; 9 bases are a match to TRBD1. In germline, CDR1 is SGHTA, CDR2 FQGNSA. The CDR3 runs 15 residues. With 5 bases clipped from V and 8 bases from J, the junction kept 10 bases outside the gene matches. CDR3 protein: CASSPRDRVFYEQFF. The CDR3 DNA sequence: TGTGCCAGCAGCCCACGGGACAGGGTTTTTTATGAGCAGTTCTTC.

CDR3 coding DNA: TGTGCCAGCAGCACCCGATGGGGCGGGAGGGCCGGTAATGAGCAGTTCTTC. Its translation: CASSTRWGGRAGNEQFF. The chain carries TRBV7-2 and TRBJ2-1, with 9 bases that match TRBD2. CDR3 size: 17 residues. Germline V CDR1 and CDR2: SGHTA, FQGNSA. V trimming: 5 bases; J trimming: 7 bases; junction bases outside the gene matches: 15.

This chain connects TRBV25-1 to TRBJ2-1, with TRBD2 matching 9 bases. Germline CDR1 is MGHDK and CDR2 is SYGVNS. V shed 8 bases, J shed 5 bases, and the junction held 7 bases outside the gene matches. This CDR3 spans 14 amino acids. The CDR3: CASRASGVNNEQFF. CDR3 bases: TGTGCCAGCCGCGCTAGCGGGGTAAACAATGAGCAGTTCTTC. Variable domain in full (rest from reference TRBV25-1 and TRBJ2-1): EADIYQTPRYLVIGTGKKITLECSQTMGHDKMYWYQQDPGMELHLIHYSYGVNSTEKGDLSSESTVSRIRTEHFPLTLESARPSHTSQYLCASRASGVNNEQFFGPGTRLTVL.

The rearrangement uses TRBV5-1 and TRBJ1-1, with D unclear. The CDR3 is made up of 13 amino acids. The germline gives CDR1 SGHRS, CDR2 YFSETQ. V was cut by 1 base and J by 6 bases, with 10 bases left in between. The CDR3: CASSLLVAAEAFF. The DNA for the CDR3 is TGCGCCAGCAGCTTGCTCGTGGCCGCTGAAGCTTTCTTT. The variable domain in full, with the rest retrieved from reference TRBV5-1 and TRBJ1-1, is KAGVTQTPRYLIKTRGQQVTLSCSPISGHRSVSWYQQTPGQGLQFLFEYFSETQRNKGNFPGRFSGRQFSNSRSEMNVSTLELGDSALYLCASSLLVAAEAFFGQGTRLTVV.